There are many counts of the clone carrying this T cell receptor (beta chain). What it binds is unknown. Quantitative 5'-RACE with molecular barcodes generated TCR beta libraries. In TCRdb, the 5' RACE reads were re-called with MiXCR into one record per CDR3 protein. The repertoire includes fewer than 550,000 distinct CDR3 sequences, approximately 5% of them detected once, and roughly 3.2% sits in the top ten. The data were taken from a study of CD8 T cells in ankylosing spondylitis. Study-wide findings and caveats: Reportedly, matched ankylosing spondylitis synovial fluid was significantly enriched for disease-linked clones. A subset of motif variants has previously been described in the synovial fluid and blood of reactive arthritis. Blood from ankylosing spondylitis patients appeared to carry a characteristic roughly 8-variant TCR beta motif.

This CDR3 is 15 amino acids long. The germline V and J ends were trimmed by 1 base and 4 bases, with 15 bases remaining between them. CDR1 and CDR2 from the germline V gene are SQVTM and ANQGSEA. This chain connects TRBV29-1 to TRBJ2-3; D is ambiguous. The sequenced sample was blood, either unsorted or a sorted T cell fraction (not recorded which). The source of this sequence is a male donor with ankylosing spondylitis. CDR3 DNA: TGCAGCGTTGAAGTAACCCCAAGCAGCTCAGATACGCAGTATTTT. It translates to CSVEVTPSSSDTQYF.